Listed here are 26 T cell receptor beta chains from one sample, sequenced in a study of regulatory T cells in long-lasting Graves disease. Described time point: newly diagnosed GD, antithyroid drugs for less than 3 months. PBMC-extracted RNA yielded the TCR library. Both iRepertoire HTBI primers and Arm-PCR of CDR3 regions were used to build the TCR beta libraries. One entry per CDR3 protein, called by TCRdb with MiXCR from the multiplex PCR reads. This table has around 320,000 distinct CDR3 sequences, 16% appearing once. These data also featured in a second study, about T cells in Graves' hyperthyroidism and ophthalmopathy.

The sequences come from peripheral blood mononuclear cells (PBMCs), collected at new diagnosis, from a patient treated with antithyroid drugs. Source of these receptors: a man aged 40-49 years with Graves disease.

This clonotype turned up a few times. The chain recombines TRBV28 with TRBJ1-1, with TRBD1 matching 8 bases. This CDR3 spans 14 amino acids. Germline assignment: CDR1 MDHEN and CDR2 SYDVKM. V lost 5 bases, J lost 3 bases, and 5 bases stayed unmatched. The CDR3 sequence is CASSAQGDYTEAFF. DNA for the CDR3: TGTGCCAGCAGTGCACAGGGGGATTACACTGAAGCTTTCTTT.

V usage is TRBV5-1 and J usage is TRBJ1-1, with unresolved D. CDR1 and CDR2 (germline): SGHRS, YFSETQ. V was clipped by 0 bases and J by 2 bases, with 20 bases between them. The CDR3 spans 18 residues. CDR3 nucleotide sequence: TGCGCCAGCAGCTTGGAAGAGGCGGCCCTAAGACAAAACACTGAAGCTTTCTTT. Protein: CASSLEEAALRQNTEAFF.

This clonotype was seen many times. V gene TRBV3-1 combines with J gene TRBJ2-1, with TRBD1 as a possible D gene (6 bases). The germline CDR1 and CDR2 sequences are LGHDT and YNNKEL (reference sequence). This CDR3 is built from 14 residues. V was cut by 0 bases and J by 4 bases, with 7 bases left in between. The CDR3 protein is CASSQDGQYNEQFF. CDR3 in DNA: TGTGCCAGCAGCCAAGATGGACAGTACAATGAGCAGTTCTTC.

The V call is TRBV28, the J call TRBJ1-4; 8 bases are a match to TRBD1. The CDR3 contains 15 residues. Germline CDR1 and CDR2: MDHEN and SYDVKM. With V trimmed by 6 bases and J by 6 bases, 9 bases remained unmatched. The CDR3, as DNA: TGTGCCAGCAGACCAGGGGGCTCGGTTGATGAAAAACTGTTTTTT. This encodes CASRPGGSVDEKLFF.

The chain joins TRBV10-2 to TRBJ1-3, with TRBD1 as a possible D gene (6 bases). Germline V gene data show CDR1 as WSHSY and CDR2 as SAAADI. Between the trimmed V and J ends, which lost 8 bases and 3 bases, there was a span of 14 bases. The CDR3 extends over 14 amino acids. The CDR3 region is CASQQGEVGNTIYF. The CDR3 nucleotides read TGCGCCAGCCAACAGGGTGAGGTTGGAAACACCATATATTTT.

This clonotype appeared many times. J is TRBJ1-5 and V is TRBV12-3 or TRBV12-4; no definite D call. This CDR3 region has 16 residues. With 3 bases removed from V and 0 bases from J, the gap between germline ends came to 12 bases. The CDR3 coding sequence is TGTGCCAGCAGTTTGGGTTTCAGTCATAGCAATCAGCCCCAGCATTTT. Its translation is CASSLGFSHSNQPQHF.

This clonotype was counted at least ten times. This CDR3 is CASSVGISGATDTQYF. The CDR3 nucleotides are TGTGCCAGCAGCGTAGGTATTAGCGGGGCCACAGATACGCAGTATTTT. The V call is TRBV9, the J call TRBJ2-3; 8 nucleotides agree with TRBD2. V shed 0 bases and J 2 bases; nucleotides not matched to a gene: 5. CDR3 length: 16 residues. Germline V gives CDR1 SGDLS, CDR2 YYNGEE.

This clonotype has ten or more counts. V usage is TRBV6-2 or TRBV6-3 and J usage is TRBJ1-1, with no clear D. CDR1 MNHEY and CDR2 SVGEGT come from the germline V gene. The CDR3 extends over 13 amino acids. Trimming took off 3 bases at V and 0 bases at J, with 5 bases between the two ends. CDR3 region: CASSYPVNTEAFF. CDR3 nucleotide sequence: TGTGCCAGCAGTTATCCCGTGAACACTGAAGCTTTCTTT.

This clonotype was counted between two and nine times. The rearrangement uses TRBV5-1 and TRBJ2-6; D is uncertain. Germline lookup yields CDR1 SGHRS and CDR2 YFSETQ. The V end lost 0 bases, the J end lost 2 bases, and 12 bases lay between the germline ends. The CDR3 loop spans 17 amino acids. CDR3 in amino acids: CASSLGQERAGANVLTF. In DNA, the CDR3 is TGCGCCAGCAGCTTGGGGCAGGAAAGGGCTGGGGCCAACGTCCTGACTTTC.

There are many counts of this clonotype. This chain uses TRBV20-1 with TRBJ2-5, with D maybe TRBD2 (7 bases). Germline V gene sequence: CDR1 DFQATT, CDR2 SNEGSKA (reference sequence). This CDR3 is built from 14 residues. Trimming pared 6 bases from V and 5 bases from J, leaving 19 bases between. CDR3 coding DNA: TGCAGTGCGGAGAGGGGGGGGGTCCGGGAGACCCAGTACTTC. As protein: CSAERGGVRETQYF.

This clonotype came up many times. The chain recombines TRBV2 with TRBJ1-5; perhaps TRBD1 as D (5 bases). CDR3 length: 15 amino acids. Trimming shortened V by 1 base and J by 11 bases, and 18 bases separated the two germline ends. Germline V gene data show CDR1 as SNHLY and CDR2 as FYNNEI. The CDR3: CASSEDEGPRGSQHF. The CDR3 DNA is TGTGCCAGCAGTGAAGATGAGGGCCCGCGGGGGTCCCAGCATTTT.

This clonotype was seen at least ten times. The chain couples TRBV3-1 to TRBJ1-1; D perhaps matches TRBD1 (6 bases). CDR1 and CDR2 from the germline V gene are LGHDT and YNNKEL (reference sequence). Trimming removed 4 bases from V and 4 bases from J, with 22 bases in between. The CDR3 is 17 residues long. CDR3 coding DNA: TGTGCCAGCAGCCCGTGGGACGCAGGGGAGGGGAGCACTGAAGCTTTCTTT. Translated: CASSPWDAGEGSTEAFF.

This clonotype was found many times. V usage is TRBV2 and J usage is TRBJ2-4; D gene ambiguous. This CDR3 is 14 amino acids long. Germline V gives CDR1 SNHLY, CDR2 FYNNEI. V lost 3 bases and J lost 3, with 9 bases in between. Here the CDR3 reads CASSDAVGKNIQYF. Here the CDR3 DNA reads TGTGCCAGCAGTGACGCAGTTGGCAAAAACATTCAGTACTTC.

The V and J genes are TRBV7-9 and TRBJ2-1; possibly TRBD2 for D (7 bases). V lost 5 bases and J lost 5, with 16 bases in between. The CDR3 covers 15 residues. The germline V gene has CDR1 SEHNR and CDR2 FQNEAQ (reference sequence). The CDR3 sequence: CASSPKGGADNEQFF. CDR3 coding DNA: TGTGCCAGCAGCCCCAAGGGGGGGGCCGACAATGAGCAGTTCTTC.

This clonotype occurred many times. The chain joins TRBV28 to TRBJ2-7; D is possibly TRBD1 (5 bases). This CDR3 is 14 amino acids long. V was trimmed by 7 bases and J by 3 bases, leaving 16 bases between them. Germline-derived CDR1 and CDR2 are MDHEN and SYDVKM. As DNA, the CDR3 is TGTGCCAGCACCGCAATCGGTCAGGGCTACGAGCAGTACTTC. Its translation: CASTAIGQGYEQYF.

In its sample, this clonotype was seen many times. This chain joins TRBV20-1 and TRBJ2-3; no definite D call. CDR1 and CDR2 from the germline V gene are DFQATT and SNEGSKA (reference sequence). CDR3 length equals 13 residues. Trimming cost V 3 bases and J 5 bases, with 12 bases left between them. The CDR3 sequence is CSASLLGGDTQYF. CDR3 bases: TGCAGTGCTAGTCTATTAGGTGGAGATACGCAGTATTTT.

This clonotype was found a few times. V gene TRBV4-3 combines with J gene TRBJ2-3; 12 nucleotides line up with TRBD2. CDR1 LGHNA and CDR2 YSLEER come from the germline V gene. The V segment lost 4 bases and the J segment 4 bases; nucleotides outside the gene matches: 21. The CDR3 is 21 residues long. CDR3 sequence: CASSRSSRSPSGGAVADTQYF. The CDR3 region has the DNA TGCGCCAGCAGCCGATCCTCCCGTTCCCCTAGCGGGGGGGCCGTTGCAGATACGCAGTATTTT.

This clonotype was observed many times. V is TRBV7-9 and J is TRBJ2-2; D is unclear. This CDR3 has 13 residues. The V gene's germline CDR1 is SEHNR and CDR2 FQNEAQ (reference sequence). V lost 2 bases and J 1 base, leaving 2 bases between the germline ends. CDR3 in amino acids: CASSLRNTGELFF. CDR3 coding DNA: TGTGCCAGCAGCTTAAGGAACACCGGGGAGCTGTTTTTT.

This clonotype appeared many times. CDR3 protein: CASSRWGLAGGPETQYF. The CDR3 nucleotides are TGTGCCAGCAGCCGGTGGGGTCTAGCGGGGGGGCCGGAGACCCAGTACTTC. The V and J genes are TRBV5-4 and TRBJ2-5; 12 bases fit TRBD2. CDR3 length: 17 amino acids. Germline CDR1 and CDR2: SGHNT and YYREEE (reference sequence). Trimming at V came to 4 bases and at J to 5 bases, leaving 12 bases not matched to a gene.

The V call is TRBV12-3 or TRBV12-4, the J call TRBJ1-1; possibly TRBD1 for D (5 bases). The CDR3 is made up of 17 amino acids. V was trimmed by 5 bases and J by 1 base, leaving 20 bases between them. The CDR3 sequence is CASSMPTWDGENTEAFF. As DNA, the CDR3 is TGTGCCAGCAGTATGCCGACATGGGACGGTGAGAACACTGAAGCTTTCTTT.

Ten or more counts support this clonotype. The rearrangement joins TRBV7-9 to TRBJ1-3; D possibly corresponds to TRBD1 (5 bases). The CDR3 sequence is 16 residues long. Trimming pared 3 bases from V and 0 bases from J, leaving 12 bases between. From germline, CDR1 is SEHNR and CDR2 FQNEAQ (reference sequence). CDR3 in amino acids: CASSFQRGGSGNTIYF. The CDR3 nucleotides are TGTGCCAGCAGCTTTCAGCGGGGCGGCTCTGGAAACACCATATATTTT. Drawing the rest from reference TRBV7-9 and TRBJ1-3, the complete variable domain is DTGVSQNPRHKITKRGQNVTFRCDPISEHNRLYWYRQTLGQGPEFLTYFQNEAQLEKSRLLSDRFSAERPKGSFSTLEIQRTEQGDSAMYLCASSFQRGGSGNTIYFGEGSWLTVV.

The rearrangement joins TRBV5-1 to TRBJ2-5; either TRBD1 or TRBD2 may fit D (5 bases each). V lost 0 bases and J lost 4, with 13 bases in between. CDR3 length equals 15 residues. Germline CDR1 and CDR2: SGHRS and YFSETQ. This CDR3 is CASSLGAGRGETQYF. In DNA form, the CDR3 reads TGCGCCAGCAGCTTGGGGGCAGGGAGAGGAGAGACCCAGTACTTC. Full variable domain (rest looked up from reference TRBV5-1 and TRBJ2-5): KAGVTQTPRYLIKTRGQQVTLSCSPISGHRSVSWYQQTPGQGLQFLFEYFSETQRNKGNFPGRFSGRQFSNSRSEMNVSTLELGDSALYLCASSLGAGRGETQYFGPGTRLLVL.

This sequence joins TRBV2 and TRBJ1-2; no definite D call. The CDR3 has 14 residues. Germline V lookup: CDR1 SNHLY, CDR2 FYNNEI. The V end lost 3 bases, the J end lost 4 bases, and 12 bases lay between the germline ends. The CDR3 sequence: CASSDPGEFYGYTF. CDR3 DNA sequence: TGTGCCAGCAGTGATCCAGGAGAGTTCTATGGCTACACCTTC.

This clonotype was detected only a few times. The chain carries TRBV20-1 and TRBJ2-5; TRBD2 matches at 12 bases. The germline gives CDR1 DFQATT, CDR2 SNEGSKA (reference sequence). The CDR3 is 15 amino acids. The V segment lost 0 bases and the J segment 5 bases; nucleotides outside the gene matches: 4. The CDR3 coding sequence is TGCAGTGCTAGAGAGCGGACTAGCGGGGCGGAGACCCAGTACTTC. This codes for CSARERTSGAETQYF.

This clonotype has ten or more counts. This chain links TRBV24-1 with TRBJ1-2, with D tentatively TRBD1 (5 bases). V lost 4 bases and J 3 bases, leaving 5 bases between the germline ends. This CDR3 is 12 amino acids long. CDR1 and CDR2 from the germline V gene are KGHDR and SFDVKD. For the CDR3, the DNA is TGTGCCACCAGTGAGGGGGACTATGGCTACACCTTC. Encoded protein: CATSEGDYGYTF.

This clonotype was detected many times. The chain links TRBV11-2 to TRBJ2-1, with D perhaps matching TRBD1 or TRBD2 (5 bases each). The CDR3 length is 15 residues. The V end was cut by 4 bases, the J end by 5 bases, with 15 bases between. Germline-derived CDR1 and CDR2 are SGHAT and FQNNGV. The CDR3 bases are TGTGCCAGCAGCTCCCCCAGTAGAGGGGACAATGAGCAGTTCTTC. Encoded protein: CASSSPSRGDNEQFF.